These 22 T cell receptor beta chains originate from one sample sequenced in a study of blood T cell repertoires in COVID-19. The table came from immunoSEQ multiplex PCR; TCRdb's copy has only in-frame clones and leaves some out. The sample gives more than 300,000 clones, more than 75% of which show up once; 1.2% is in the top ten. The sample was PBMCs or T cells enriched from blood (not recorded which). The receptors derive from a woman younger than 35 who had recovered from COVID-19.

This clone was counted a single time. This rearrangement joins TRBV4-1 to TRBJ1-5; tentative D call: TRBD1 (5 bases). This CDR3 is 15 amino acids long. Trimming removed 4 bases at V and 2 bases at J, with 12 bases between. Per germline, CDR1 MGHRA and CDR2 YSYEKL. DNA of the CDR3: TGCGCCAGCAGCCGGGAGGGACTTGGCAATCAGCCCCAGCATTTT. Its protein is CASSREGLGNQPQHF.

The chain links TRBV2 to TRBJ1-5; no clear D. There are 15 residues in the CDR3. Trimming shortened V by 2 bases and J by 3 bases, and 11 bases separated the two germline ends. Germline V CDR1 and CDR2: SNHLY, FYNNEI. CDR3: CASSEIEASNQPQHF. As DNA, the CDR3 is TGTGCCAGCAGTGAAATAGAGGCTTCCAATCAGCCCCAGCATTTT.

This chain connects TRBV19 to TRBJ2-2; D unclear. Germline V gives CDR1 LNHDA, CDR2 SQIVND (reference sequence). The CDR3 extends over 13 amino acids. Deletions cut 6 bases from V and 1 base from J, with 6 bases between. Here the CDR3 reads CASRSVNTGELFF. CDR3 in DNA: TGTGCCAGTAGATCGGTGAACACCGGGGAGCTGTTTTTT.

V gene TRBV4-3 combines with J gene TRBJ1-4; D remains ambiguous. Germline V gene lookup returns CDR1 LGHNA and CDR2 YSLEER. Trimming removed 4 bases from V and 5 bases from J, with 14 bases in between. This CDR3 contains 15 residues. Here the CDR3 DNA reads TGCGCCAGCAGCCTGGAGGACGGTCGGAATGAAAAACTGTTTTTT. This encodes CASSLEDGRNEKLFF.

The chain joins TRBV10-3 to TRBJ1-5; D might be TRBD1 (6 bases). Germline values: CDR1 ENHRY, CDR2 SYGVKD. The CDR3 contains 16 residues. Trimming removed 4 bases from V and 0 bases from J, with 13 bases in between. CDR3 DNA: TGTGCCATCAGTGGAGGACAGCCATCTAGCAATCAGCCCCAGCATTTT. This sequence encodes CAISGGQPSSNQPQHF.

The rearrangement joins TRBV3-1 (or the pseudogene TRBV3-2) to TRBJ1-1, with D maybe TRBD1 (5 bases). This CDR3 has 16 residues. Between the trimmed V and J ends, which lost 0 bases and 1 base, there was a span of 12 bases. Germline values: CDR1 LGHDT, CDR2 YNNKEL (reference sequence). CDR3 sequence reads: CASSQEGHHENTEAFF. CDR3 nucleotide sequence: TGTGCCAGCAGCCAAGAGGGGCACCATGAGAACACTGAAGCTTTCTTT.

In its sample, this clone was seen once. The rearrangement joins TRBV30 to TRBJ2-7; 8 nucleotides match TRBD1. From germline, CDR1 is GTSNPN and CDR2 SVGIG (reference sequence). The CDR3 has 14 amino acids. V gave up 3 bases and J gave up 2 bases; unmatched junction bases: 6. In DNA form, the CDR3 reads TGTGCCTGGAGGGGGGACAGGAGAGCCTACGAGCAGTACTTC. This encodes CAWRGDRRAYEQYF.

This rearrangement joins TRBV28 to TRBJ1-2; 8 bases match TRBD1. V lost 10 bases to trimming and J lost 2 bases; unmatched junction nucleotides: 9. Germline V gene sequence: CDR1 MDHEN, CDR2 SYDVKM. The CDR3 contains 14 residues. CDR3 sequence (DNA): TGTGCCACTGTTTCCCGGGACAGGAACTATGGCTACACCTTC. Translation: CATVSRDRNYGYTF.

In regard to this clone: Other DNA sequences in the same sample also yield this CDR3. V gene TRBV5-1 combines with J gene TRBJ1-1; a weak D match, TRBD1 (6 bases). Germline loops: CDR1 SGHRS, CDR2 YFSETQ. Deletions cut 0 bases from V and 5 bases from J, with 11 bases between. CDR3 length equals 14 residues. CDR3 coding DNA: TGCGCCAGCAGCTTGGGGCAGGGGAGAACTGAAGCTTTCTTT. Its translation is CASSLGQGRTEAFF.

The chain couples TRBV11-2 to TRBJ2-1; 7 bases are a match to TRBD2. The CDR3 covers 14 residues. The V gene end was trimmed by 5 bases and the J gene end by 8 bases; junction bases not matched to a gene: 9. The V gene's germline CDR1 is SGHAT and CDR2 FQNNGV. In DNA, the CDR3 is TGTGCCAGCAGCGCCACCCGGGGGGTTGATGAGCAGTTCTTC. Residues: CASSATRGVDEQFF.

The CDR3 DNA follows: TGTGCCAGTCAGCCCGGGTCTCTTTACGAGCAGTACTTC. Encoded protein: CASQPGSLYEQYF. V and J are TRBV28 and TRBJ2-7; unclear D gene. V was trimmed by 9 bases and J by 4 bases, leaving 16 bases between them. The CDR3 is 13 residues long. Germline CDR1 MDHEN, CDR2 SYDVKM.

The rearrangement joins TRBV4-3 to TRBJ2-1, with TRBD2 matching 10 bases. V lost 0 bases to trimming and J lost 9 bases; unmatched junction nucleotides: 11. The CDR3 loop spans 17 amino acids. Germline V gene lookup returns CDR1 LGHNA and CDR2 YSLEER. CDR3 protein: CASSQDRLLAGAREQFF. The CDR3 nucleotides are TGCGCCAGCAGCCAAGATCGTCTCCTAGCGGGGGCACGTGAGCAGTTCTTC.

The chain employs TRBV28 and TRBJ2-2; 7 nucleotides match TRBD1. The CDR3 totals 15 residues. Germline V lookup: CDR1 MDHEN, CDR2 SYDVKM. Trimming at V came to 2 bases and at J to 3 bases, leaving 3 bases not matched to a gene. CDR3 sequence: CASSLLDRDTGELFF. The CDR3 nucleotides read TGTGCCAGCAGTTTACTTGACAGGGACACCGGGGAGCTGTTTTTT. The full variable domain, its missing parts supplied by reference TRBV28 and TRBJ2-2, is DVKVTQSSRYLVKRTGEKVFLECVQDMDHENMFWYRQDPGLGLRLIYFSYDVKMKEKGDIPEGYSVSREKKERFSLILESASTNQTSMYLCASSLLDRDTGELFFGEGSRLTVL.

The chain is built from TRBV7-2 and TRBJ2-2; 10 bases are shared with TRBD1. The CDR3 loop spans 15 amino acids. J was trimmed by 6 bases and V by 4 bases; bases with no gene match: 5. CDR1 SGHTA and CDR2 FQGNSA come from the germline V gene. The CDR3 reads CASSSGTGEPGELFF. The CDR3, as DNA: TGTGCCAGCAGCTCAGGGACAGGGGAGCCCGGGGAGCTGTTTTTT.

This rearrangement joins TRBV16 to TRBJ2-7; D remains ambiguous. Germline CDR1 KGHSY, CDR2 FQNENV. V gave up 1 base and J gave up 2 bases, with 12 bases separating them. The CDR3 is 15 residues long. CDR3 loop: CASSQWLASPYEQYF. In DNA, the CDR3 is TGTGCCAGCAGCCAATGGTTAGCCAGTCCCTACGAGCAGTACTTC.

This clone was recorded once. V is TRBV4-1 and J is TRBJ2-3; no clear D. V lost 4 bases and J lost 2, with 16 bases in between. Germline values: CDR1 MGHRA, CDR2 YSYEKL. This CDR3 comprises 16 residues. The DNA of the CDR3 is TGCGCCAGCAGCCCAATACTCGGGTCCCCCACAGATACGCAGTATTTT. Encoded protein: CASSPILGSPTDTQYF.

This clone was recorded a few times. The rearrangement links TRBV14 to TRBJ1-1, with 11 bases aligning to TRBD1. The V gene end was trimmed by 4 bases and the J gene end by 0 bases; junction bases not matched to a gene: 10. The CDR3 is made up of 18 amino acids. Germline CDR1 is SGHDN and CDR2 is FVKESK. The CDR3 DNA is TGTGCCAGCAGCCCTCGGACAGGGGGCTATGGGATGAACACTGAAGCTTTCTTT. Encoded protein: CASSPRTGGYGMNTEAFF.

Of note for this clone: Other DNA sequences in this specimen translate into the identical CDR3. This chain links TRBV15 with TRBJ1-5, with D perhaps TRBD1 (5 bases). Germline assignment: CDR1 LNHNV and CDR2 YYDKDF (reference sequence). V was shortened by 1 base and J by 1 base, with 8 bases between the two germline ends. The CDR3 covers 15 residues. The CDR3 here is CATSRVRGSNQPQHF. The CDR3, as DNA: TGTGCCACCAGCAGAGTCCGGGGGAGCAATCAGCCCCAGCATTTT.

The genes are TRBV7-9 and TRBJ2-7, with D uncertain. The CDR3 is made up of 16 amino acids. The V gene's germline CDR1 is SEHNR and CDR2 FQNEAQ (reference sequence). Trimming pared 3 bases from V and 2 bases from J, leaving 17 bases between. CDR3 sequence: CASSFGHQVPAYEQYF. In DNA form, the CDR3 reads TGTGCCAGCAGCTTTGGCCACCAGGTACCAGCCTACGAGCAGTACTTC.

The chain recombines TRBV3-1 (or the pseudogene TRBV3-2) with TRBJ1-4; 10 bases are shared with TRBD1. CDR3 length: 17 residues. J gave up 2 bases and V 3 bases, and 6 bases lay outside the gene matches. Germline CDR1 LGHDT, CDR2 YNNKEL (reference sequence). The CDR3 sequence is CASSHVDRGRTNEKLFF. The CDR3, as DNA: TGTGCCAGCAGCCACGTTGACAGGGGGCGGACTAATGAAAAACTGTTTTTT.

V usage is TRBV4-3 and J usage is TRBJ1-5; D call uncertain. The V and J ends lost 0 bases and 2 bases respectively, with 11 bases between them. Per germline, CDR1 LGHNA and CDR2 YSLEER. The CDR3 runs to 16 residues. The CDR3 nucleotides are TGCGCCAGCAGCCAAGAACCGGGGATTGGCAATCAGCCCCAGCATTTT. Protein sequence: CASSQEPGIGNQPQHF.

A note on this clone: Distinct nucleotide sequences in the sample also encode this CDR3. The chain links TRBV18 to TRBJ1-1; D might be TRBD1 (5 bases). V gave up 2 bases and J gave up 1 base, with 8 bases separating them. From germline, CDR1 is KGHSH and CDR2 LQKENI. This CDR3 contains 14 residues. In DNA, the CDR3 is TGTGCCAGCTCACCAGGCCAGGGGAACACTGAAGCTTTCTTT. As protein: CASSPGQGNTEAFF.